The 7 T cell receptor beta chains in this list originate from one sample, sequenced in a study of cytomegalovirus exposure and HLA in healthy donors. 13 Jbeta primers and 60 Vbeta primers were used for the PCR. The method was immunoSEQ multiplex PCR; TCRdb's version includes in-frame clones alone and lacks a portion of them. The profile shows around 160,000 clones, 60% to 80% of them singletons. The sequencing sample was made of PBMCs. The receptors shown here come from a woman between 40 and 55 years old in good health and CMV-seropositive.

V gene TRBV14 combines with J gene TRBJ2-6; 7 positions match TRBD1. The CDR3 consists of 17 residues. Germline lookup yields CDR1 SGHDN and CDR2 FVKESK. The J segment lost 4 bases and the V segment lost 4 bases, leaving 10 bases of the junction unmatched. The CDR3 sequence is CASSRDSLLRGANVLTF. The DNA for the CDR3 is TGTGCCAGCAGCCGGGACAGCCTTCTTAGGGGGGCCAACGTCCTGACTTTC.

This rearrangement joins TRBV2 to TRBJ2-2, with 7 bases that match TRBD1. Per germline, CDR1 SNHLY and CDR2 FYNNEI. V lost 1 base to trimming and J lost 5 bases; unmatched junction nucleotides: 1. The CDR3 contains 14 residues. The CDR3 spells CASSEEQGTGELFF. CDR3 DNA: TGTGCCAGCAGTGAAGAACAGGGGACCGGGGAGCTGTTTTTT.

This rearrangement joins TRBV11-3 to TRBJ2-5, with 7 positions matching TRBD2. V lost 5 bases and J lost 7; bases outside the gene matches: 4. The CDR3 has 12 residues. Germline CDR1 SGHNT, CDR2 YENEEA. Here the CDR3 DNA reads TGTGCCAGCAGCATGGGGGAGGGGACCCAGTACTTC. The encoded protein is CASSMGEGTQYF.

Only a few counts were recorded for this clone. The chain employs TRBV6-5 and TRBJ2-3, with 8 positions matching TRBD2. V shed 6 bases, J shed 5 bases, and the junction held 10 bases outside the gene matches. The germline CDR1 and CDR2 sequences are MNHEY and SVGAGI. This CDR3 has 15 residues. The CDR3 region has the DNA TGTGCCAGCAGCGGGAGGGCTAGCGGCATAGATACGCAGTATTTT. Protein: CASSGRASGIDTQYF.

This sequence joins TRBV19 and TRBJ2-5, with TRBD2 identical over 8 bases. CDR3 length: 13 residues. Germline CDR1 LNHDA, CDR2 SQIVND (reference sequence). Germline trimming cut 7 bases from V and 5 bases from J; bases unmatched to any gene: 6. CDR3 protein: CASTDSGKETQYF. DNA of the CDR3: TGTGCCAGTACCGATAGCGGGAAGGAGACCCAGTACTTC. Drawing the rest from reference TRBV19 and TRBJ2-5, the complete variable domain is DGGITQSPKYLFRKEGQNVTLSCEQNLNHDAMYWYRQDPGQGLRLIYYSQIVNDFQKGDIAEGYSVSREKKESFPLTVTSAQKNPTAFYLCASTDSGKETQYFGPGTRLLVL.

The DNA for the CDR3 is TGTGCCAGCAGTGAATTTCAGGGTGGAAACACCATATATTTT. This sequence encodes CASSEFQGGNTIYF. The J gene is TRBJ1-3, the V gene TRBV6-1; D perhaps matches TRBD1 (5 bases). V lost 2 bases and J lost 3, with 8 bases in between. This CDR3 is 14 amino acids long. The germline V gene encodes CDR1 MNHNS and CDR2 SASEGT.

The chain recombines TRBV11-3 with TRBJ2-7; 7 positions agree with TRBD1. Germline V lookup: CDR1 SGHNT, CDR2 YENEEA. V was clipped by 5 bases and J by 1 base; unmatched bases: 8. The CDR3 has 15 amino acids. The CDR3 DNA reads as TGTGCCAGCAGCACCGACAGGGCCGGATCCTACGAGCAGTACTTC. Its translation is CASSTDRAGSYEQYF.